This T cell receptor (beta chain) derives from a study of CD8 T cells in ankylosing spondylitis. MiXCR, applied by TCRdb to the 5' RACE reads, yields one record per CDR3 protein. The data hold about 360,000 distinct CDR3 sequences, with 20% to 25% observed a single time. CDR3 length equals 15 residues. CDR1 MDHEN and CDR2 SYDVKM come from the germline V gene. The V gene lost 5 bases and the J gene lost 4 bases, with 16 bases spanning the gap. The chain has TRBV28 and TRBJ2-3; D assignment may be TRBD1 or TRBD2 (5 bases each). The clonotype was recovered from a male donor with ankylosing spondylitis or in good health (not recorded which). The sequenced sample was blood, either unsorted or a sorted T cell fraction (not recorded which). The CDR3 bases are TGTGCCAGCAGTCCCGGGACCCAGGGAGCAGATACGCAGTATTTT. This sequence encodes CASSPGTQGADTQYF. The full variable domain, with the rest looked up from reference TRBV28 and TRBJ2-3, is DVKVTQSSRYLVKRTGEKVFLECVQDMDHENMFWYRQDPGLGLRLIYFSYDVKMKEKGDIPEGYSVSREKKERFSLILESASTNQTSMYLCASSPGTQGADTQYFGPGTRLTVL.